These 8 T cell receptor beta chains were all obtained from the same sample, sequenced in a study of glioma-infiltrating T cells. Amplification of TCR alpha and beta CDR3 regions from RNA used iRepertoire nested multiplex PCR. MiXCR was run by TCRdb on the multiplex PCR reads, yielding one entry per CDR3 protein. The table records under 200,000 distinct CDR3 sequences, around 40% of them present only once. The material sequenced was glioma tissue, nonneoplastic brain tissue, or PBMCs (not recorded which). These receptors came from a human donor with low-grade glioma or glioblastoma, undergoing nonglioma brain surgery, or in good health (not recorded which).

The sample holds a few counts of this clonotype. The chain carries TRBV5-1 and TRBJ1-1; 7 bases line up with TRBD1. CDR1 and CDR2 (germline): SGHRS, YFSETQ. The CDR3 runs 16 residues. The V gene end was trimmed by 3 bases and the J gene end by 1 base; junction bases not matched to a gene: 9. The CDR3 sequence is CASSWEGQSKNTEAFF. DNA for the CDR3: TGCGCCAGCAGCTGGGAGGGACAGAGTAAGAACACTGAAGCTTTCTTT.

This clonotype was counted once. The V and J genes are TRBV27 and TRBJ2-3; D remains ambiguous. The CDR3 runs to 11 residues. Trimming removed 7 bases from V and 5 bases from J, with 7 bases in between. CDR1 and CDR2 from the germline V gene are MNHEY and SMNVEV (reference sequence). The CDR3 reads CASIQLDTQYF. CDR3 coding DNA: TGTGCCAGCATTCAGCTAGATACGCAGTATTTT.

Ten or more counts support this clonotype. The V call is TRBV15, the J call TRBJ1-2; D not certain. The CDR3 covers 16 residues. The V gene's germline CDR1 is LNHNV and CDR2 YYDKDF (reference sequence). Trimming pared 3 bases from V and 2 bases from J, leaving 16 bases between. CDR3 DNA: TGTGCCACCAGCAGTAGTGGGCCAGGACGGAACTATGGCTACACCTTC. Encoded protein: CATSSSGPGRNYGYTF.

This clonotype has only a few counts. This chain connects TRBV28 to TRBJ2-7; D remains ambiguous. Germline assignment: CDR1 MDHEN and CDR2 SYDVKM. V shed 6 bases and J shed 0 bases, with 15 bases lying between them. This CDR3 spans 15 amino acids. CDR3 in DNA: TGTGCCAGCAGCAGCACCACTCCTAGCTCCTACGAGCAGTACTTC. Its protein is CASSSTTPSSYEQYF.

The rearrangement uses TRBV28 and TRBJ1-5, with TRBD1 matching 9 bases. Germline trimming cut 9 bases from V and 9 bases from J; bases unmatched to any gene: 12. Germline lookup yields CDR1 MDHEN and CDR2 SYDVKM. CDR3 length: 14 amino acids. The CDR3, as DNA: TGTGCCAGTAGTCCCATGACAGGGGGTCGGCCCCAGCATTTT. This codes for CASSPMTGGRPQHF. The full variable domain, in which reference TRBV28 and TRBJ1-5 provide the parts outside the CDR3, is DVKVTQSSRYLVKRTGEKVFLECVQDMDHENMFWYRQDPGLGLRLIYFSYDVKMKEKGDIPEGYSVSREKKERFSLILESASTNQTSMYLCASSPMTGGRPQHFGDGTRLSIL.

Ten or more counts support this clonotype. The CDR3 sequence is CSARGRGAGDYGYTF. In DNA, the CDR3 is TGCAGTGCTAGAGGACGTGGAGCGGGGGACTATGGCTACACCTTC. The chain combines TRBV20-1 with TRBJ1-2; a weak D match, TRBD1 (5 bases). The CDR3 is made up of 15 amino acids. Germline V gene sequence: CDR1 DFQATT, CDR2 SNEGSKA (reference sequence). Trimming pared 1 base from V and 3 bases from J, leaving 15 bases between.

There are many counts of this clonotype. CDR3 nucleotides: TGCAGTGCTAGACCGAAGGGGGCGTCTGGAAACACCATATATTTT. Amino acids: CSARPKGASGNTIYF. The chain uses TRBV20-1 and TRBJ1-3; 7 bases map to TRBD1. This CDR3 region has 15 residues. The germline V gene encodes CDR1 DFQATT and CDR2 SNEGSKA (reference sequence). J lost 1 base, V lost 2 bases, and 5 bases had no gene match.

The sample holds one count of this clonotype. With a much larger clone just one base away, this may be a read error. The CDR3 reads CASIGQGFYNEQFF. The DNA for the CDR3 is TGTGCCAGCATTGGACAGGGGTTCTACAATGAGCAGTTCTTC. The V call is TRBV28, the J call TRBJ2-1, with 9 bases that match TRBD1. CDR3 length equals 14 residues. The germline CDR1 and CDR2 sequences are MDHEN and SYDVKM. V lost 7 bases and J lost 3; bases outside the gene matches: 4. The full variable domain, its missing parts supplied by reference TRBV28 and TRBJ2-1, is DVKVTQSSRYLVKRTGEKVFLECVQDMDHENMFWYRQDPGLGLRLIYFSYDVKMKEKGDIPEGYSVSREKKERFSLILESASTNQTSMYLCASIGQGFYNEQFFGPGTRLTVL.